This TCR beta chain was recovered during a study of spatial heterogeneity in lung cancer. This CDR3 is 16 amino acids long. The germline V gene has CDR1 SEHNR and CDR2 FQNEAQ (reference sequence). V dropped 5 bases and J dropped 4; count of bases not matched to a gene: 7. Sample time point: sample taken at primary tumor resection. Sequencing covered unsorted whole RNA taken from tumor, nontumor lung or frozen PBMC. This clonotype is labeled medium-sized. Its antigen is currently unknown. Using its own MiXCR run on the 5' RACE reads, TCRdb lists one record per CDR3 protein. The data show 5,000 to 6,000 distinct CDR3 sequences, roughly an eighth seen once. Study results and caveats: Nonsynonymous mutation counts, ubiquitous and regional, were tracked by the respective counts of ubiquitous and regional expanded TCRs. Tumors with more nonsynonymous mutations had more expanded intratumoral alpha and beta TCRs.

The source of this sequence is a female donor with early-stage non-small cell lung cancer. The specimen comprised lung tumor tissue, sampled at surgery. V and J are TRBV7-9 and TRBJ2-3; 12 bases fit TRBD2. The CDR3 DNA reads TGTGCCAGCAGCCAACGGACTAGCGGGATTGCAGATACGCAGTATTTT. Translated: CASSQRTSGIADTQYF.